This T cell receptor beta chain was sequenced for a study of cytomegalovirus exposure and HLA in healthy donors. Study-wide results and caveats: CMV serostatus was the only immune exposure information that was available. Exclusion as indistinguishable affected some V segments, including TRBV6-2 and TRBV6-3.

About this clone: The target antigen is unknown.

PCR employed 60 Vbeta and 13 Jbeta primers. Some clones are missing from TCRdb's copy, which holds only in-frame ones; the method was immunoSEQ multiplex PCR. The sample has some 110,000 clones, 70% to 85% seen once. CDR3 size: 13 residues. Germline lookup yields CDR1 WNHNN and CDR2 SYGVQD (reference sequence). J gave up 3 bases and V 5 bases, and 3 bases lay outside the gene matches. The rearrangement uses TRBV10-1 and TRBJ2-7; 8 positions agree with TRBD1. Specimen: PBMCs. This TCR came from a man aged 50 or older in good health and CMV-seropositive. The CDR3 DNA reads TGCGCCAGCAGTCGGGACAGGAGCTACGAGCAGTACTTC. Its protein product is CASSRDRSYEQYF.